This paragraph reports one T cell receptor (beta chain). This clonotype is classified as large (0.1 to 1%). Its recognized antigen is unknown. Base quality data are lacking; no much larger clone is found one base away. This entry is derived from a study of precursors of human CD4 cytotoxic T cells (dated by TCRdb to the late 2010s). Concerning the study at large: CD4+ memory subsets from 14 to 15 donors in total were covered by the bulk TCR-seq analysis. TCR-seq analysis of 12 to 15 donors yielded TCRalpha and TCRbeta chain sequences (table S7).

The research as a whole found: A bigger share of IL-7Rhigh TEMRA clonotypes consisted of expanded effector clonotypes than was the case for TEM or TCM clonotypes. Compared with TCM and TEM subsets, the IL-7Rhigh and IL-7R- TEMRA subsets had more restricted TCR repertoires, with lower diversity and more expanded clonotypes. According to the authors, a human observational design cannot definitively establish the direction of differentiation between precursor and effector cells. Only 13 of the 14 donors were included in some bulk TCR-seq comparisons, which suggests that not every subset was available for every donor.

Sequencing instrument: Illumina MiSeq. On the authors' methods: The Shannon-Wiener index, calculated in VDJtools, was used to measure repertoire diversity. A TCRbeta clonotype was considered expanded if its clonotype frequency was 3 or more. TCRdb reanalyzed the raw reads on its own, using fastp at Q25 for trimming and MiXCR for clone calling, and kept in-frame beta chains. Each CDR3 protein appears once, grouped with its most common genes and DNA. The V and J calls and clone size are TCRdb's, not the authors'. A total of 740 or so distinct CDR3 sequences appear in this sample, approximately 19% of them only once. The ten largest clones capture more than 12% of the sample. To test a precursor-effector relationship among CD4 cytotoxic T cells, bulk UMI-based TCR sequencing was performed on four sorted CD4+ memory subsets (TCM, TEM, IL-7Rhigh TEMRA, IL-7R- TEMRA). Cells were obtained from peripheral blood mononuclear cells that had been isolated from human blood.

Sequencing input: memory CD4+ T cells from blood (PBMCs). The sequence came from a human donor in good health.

The CDR3 sequence is CASSPSGRTFYNEQFF. The DNA sequence follows: TGTGCCAGCAGTCCTAGCGGGAGGACCTTCTACAATGAGCAGTTCTTC. Rearrangement joined TRBV12-3 or TRBV12-4 to TRBJ2-1, and 11 junctional nucleotides match TRBD2. The CDR3 measures 16 amino acids from cysteine to phenylalanine. CDR3 DNA is the only sequence kept; it has 48 bases, read in frame from the first base. Trimming takes 5 bases off V and 3 bases off J; junction bases not matched to a gene: 6.